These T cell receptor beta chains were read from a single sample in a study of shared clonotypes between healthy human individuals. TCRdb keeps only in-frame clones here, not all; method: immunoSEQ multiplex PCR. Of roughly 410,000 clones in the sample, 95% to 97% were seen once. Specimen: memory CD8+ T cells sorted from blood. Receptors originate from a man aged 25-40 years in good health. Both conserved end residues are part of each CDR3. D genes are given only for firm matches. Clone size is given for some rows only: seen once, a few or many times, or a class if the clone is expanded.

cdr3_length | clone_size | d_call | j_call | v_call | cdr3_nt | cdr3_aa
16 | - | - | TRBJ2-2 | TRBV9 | TGTGCCAGCAGCGTATTAGAGGGCGTGTTTACCGGGGAGCTGTTTTTT | CASSVLEGVFTGELFF
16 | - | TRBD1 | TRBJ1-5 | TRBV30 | TGTGCCTCCGGGACAGGGCGCGGTATAGGCAATCAGCCCCAGCATTTT | CASGTGRGIGNQPQHF
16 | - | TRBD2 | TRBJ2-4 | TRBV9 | TGTGCCAGCAGCGCCAAACTAGCGGGAGACCAAAACATTCAGTACTTC | CASSAKLAGDQNIQYF
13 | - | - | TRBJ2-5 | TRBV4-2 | TGTGCCAGCAGCCTGACGAGCCAAGAGACCCAGTACTTC | CASSLTSQETQYF
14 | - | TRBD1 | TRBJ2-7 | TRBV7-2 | TGTGCCAGCAGCTCCGGGACAGGGGGCTACGAGCAGTACTTC | CASSSGTGGYEQYF
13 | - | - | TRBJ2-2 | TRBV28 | TGTGCCAGCAGTAGGGGATGGGTCGGGGAGCTGTTTTTT | CASSRGWVGELFF
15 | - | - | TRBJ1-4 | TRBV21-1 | TGTGCCAGCAGCAGCGACGGGGCAACTAATGAAAAACTGTTTTTT | CASSSDGATNEKLFF
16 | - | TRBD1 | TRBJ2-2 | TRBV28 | TGTGCCAGCCGATTAGCCGGGACAGGGGGCACCGGGGAGCTGTTTTTT | CASRLAGTGGTGELFF
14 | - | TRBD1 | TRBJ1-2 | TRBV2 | TGTGCCAGCAGTGGCTGGACAGGGGCGCTGGGCTACACCTTC | CASSGWTGALGYTF
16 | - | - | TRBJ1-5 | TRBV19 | TGTGCCAGTAGTATTCGTATTCAGGGTCCCAATCAGCCCCAGCATTTT | CASSIRIQGPNQPQHF
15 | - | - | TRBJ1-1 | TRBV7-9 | TGTGCCAGCAGCTTAGAAACAGGTTATAACACTGAAGCTTTCTTT | CASSLETGYNTEAFF
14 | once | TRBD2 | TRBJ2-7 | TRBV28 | TGTGCCAGCAGTTTCTCGGGGGGGTCCTACGAGCAGTACTTC | CASSFSGGSYEQYF
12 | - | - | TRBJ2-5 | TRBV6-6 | TGTGCCAGCAGGACTCAAGGGGAGACCCAGTACTTC | CASRTQGETQYF
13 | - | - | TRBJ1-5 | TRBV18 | TGTGCCAGCTCACAGGGGAGCAATCAGCCCCAGCATTTT | CASSQGSNQPQHF
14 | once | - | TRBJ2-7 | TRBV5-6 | TGTGCCAGCAGCTGGAGAGGACGGAACTACGAGCAGTACTTC | CASSWRGRNYEQYF
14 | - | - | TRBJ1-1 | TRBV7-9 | TGTGCCAGCAGCTTAGCCTTAACGAACACTGAAGCTTTCTTT | CASSLALTNTEAFF
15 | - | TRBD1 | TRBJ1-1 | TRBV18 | TGTGCCAGCTCACAAAAGGGACAGGGGGCCACTGAAGCTTTCTTT | CASSQKGQGATEAFF
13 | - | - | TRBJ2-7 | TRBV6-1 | TGTGCCAGCAGTGTGTACAGCTCCTACGAGCAGTACTTC | CASSVYSSYEQYF
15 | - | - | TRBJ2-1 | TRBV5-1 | TGCGCCAGCAGCTTGCGGGGGGCGGGATACAATGAGCAGTTCTTC | CASSLRGAGYNEQFF
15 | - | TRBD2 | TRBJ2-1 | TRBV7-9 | TGTGCCAGCAGCTTGGGTAGCGGGTCCTACAATGAGCAGTTCTTC | CASSLGSGSYNEQFF
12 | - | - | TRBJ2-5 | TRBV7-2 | TGTGCCAGCAGCGCAATCCAAGAGACCCAGTACTTC | CASSAIQETQYF
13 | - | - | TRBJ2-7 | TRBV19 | TGTGCCAGTAGTATATCTAGGGTCGACGAGCAGTACTTC | CASSISRVDEQYF
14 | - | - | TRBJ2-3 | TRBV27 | TGTGCCAGCAGTTTATCTAGCCAGGCAGATACGCAGTATTTT | CASSLSSQADTQYF
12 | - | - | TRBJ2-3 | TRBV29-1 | TGCAGCGTTAGGCCGGATCCAGATACGCAGTATTTT | CSVRPDPDTQYF
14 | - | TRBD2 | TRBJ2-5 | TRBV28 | TGTGCCAGCAGGCAAGCGGGAGGGCCGAAGACCCAGTACTTC | CASRQAGGPKTQYF
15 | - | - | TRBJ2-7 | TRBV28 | TGTGCCAGCATGGGCTTCCGGGATCTCTCCTACGAGCAGTACTTC | CASMGFRDLSYEQYF
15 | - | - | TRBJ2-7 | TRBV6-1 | TGTGCCAGCAGACTCGGACTATCGAACTCCTACGAGCAGTACTTC | CASRLGLSNSYEQYF
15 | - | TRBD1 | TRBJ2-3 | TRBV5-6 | TGTGCCAGCAGCTGGCACAGGGGACGGGCAGATACGCAGTATTTT | CASSWHRGRADTQYF
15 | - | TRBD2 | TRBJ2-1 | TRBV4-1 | TGCGCCAGCAGCCAAGAAGAACTAGCGGGAGTTGAGCAGTTCTTC | CASSQEELAGVEQFF
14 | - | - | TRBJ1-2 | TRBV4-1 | TGCGCCAGCAGCCAAGATTCAGGGCGCTATGGCCACACCTTC | CASSQDSGRYGHTF
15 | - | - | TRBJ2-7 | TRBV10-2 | TGCGCCAGCAGTGTCTACACGCCTTTCTCCTACGAGCAGTACTTC | CASSVYTPFSYEQYF
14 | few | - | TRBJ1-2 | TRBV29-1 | TGCAGCGTTGATGGACTCCTGAGGGGCAATGGCTACACCTTC | CSVDGLLRGNGYTF
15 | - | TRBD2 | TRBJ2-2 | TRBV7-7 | TGTGCTAGCAGCTTATGGGCGGGAGCCACCGGGGAGCTGTTTTTT | CASSLWAGATGELFF
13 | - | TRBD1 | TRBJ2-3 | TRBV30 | TGTGCCTGGAGTCTGAAACAGGGGTATACGCAGTATTTT | CAWSLKQGYTQYF
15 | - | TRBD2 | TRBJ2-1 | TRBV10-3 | TGTGCCATCAGTGATAGCGGGAGGGTCTACAATGAGCAGTTCTTC | CAISDSGRVYNEQFF
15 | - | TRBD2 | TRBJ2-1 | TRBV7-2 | TGTGCCAGCAGCTCCGGACTAGCGGGATACAATGAGCAGTTCTTC | CASSSGLAGYNEQFF